The TCR beta chain under discussion was sequenced for a study of T cells in Graves' hyperthyroidism and ophthalmopathy. Template material for amplifying TCR beta CDR3 regions consisted of RNA transcripts. Using the HTBI primer set, a first-round RT-PCR was run on the TCR CDR3. TCRdb re-called the multiplex PCR reads with MiXCR, one entry per CDR3 protein. Of more than 550,000 distinct CDR3 sequences detected, under 20% appear once; the ten largest clones hold approximately 15%. In this sample, this clonotype turned up many times. Its antigen is unidentified. Study observations and caveats: For ophthalmopathy, model prediction preceded onset by a median about 6 months.

The V end was cut by 4 bases, the J end by 3 bases, with 20 bases between. There are 16 residues in the CDR3. Looked up from germline, CDR1 is SGHDT and CDR2 is YYEEEE. Orbital computed tomography and thyroid ultrasound, together with serum TRAb and thyroxine and clinical symptoms, were used for diagnoses. Extraction of PBMCs used roughly 10 ml of fresh peripheral blood. The chain combines TRBV5-6 with TRBJ2-7; tentatively, D is TRBD1 (6 bases). This receptor was obtained from a woman in her forties or fifties with Graves' hyperthyroidism that later progressed to Graves' ophthalmopathy. Source material: blood. DNA of the CDR3: TGTGCCAGCAGCCAAGACAGGCCCCTTCTAAACTACGAGCAGTACTTC. Protein sequence: CASSQDRPLLNYEQYF.